Listed here are 32 T cell receptor beta chains from one sample, sequenced in a study of PD-1 blockade in mismatch repair-deficient tumors. Sequencing used immunoSEQ multiplex PCR; TCRdb keeps in-frame clones, though not all of them. The sample holds some 120,000 clones; roughly 90% are singletons and the top ten take roughly 12%. The sample consisted of peripheral blood, taken approximately 69 weeks after starting pembrolizumab. The receptors stem from an adult with mismatch repair-deficient cancer.

This chain joins TRBV27 and TRBJ2-5; a possible D gene is TRBD2 (7 bases). CDR3 length equals 16 residues. V shed 6 bases and J shed 3 bases, with 20 bases lying between them. The germline CDR1 and CDR2 sequences are MNHEY and SMNVEV (reference sequence). DNA of the CDR3: TGTGCCAGCAGAACTAGGGGAGGGGGGAGTAAAGAGACCCAGTACTTC. Protein: CASRTRGGGSKETQYF.

In its sample, this clone was seen once. The chain is built from TRBV6-1 and TRBJ2-7; weak D call: TRBD1 (6 bases). The germline CDR1 and CDR2 sequences are MNHNS and SASEGT. Trimming took 5 bases from V and 3 from J, leaving 11 bases between them. The CDR3 runs 13 residues. This CDR3 is CASSLRTDYEQYF. The DNA for the CDR3 is TGTGCCAGCAGTCTCCGGACAGACTACGAGCAGTACTTC.

This clone has only one observation. The chain uses TRBV2 and TRBJ1-1; TRBD1 agrees at 7 bases. Germline V gives CDR1 SNHLY, CDR2 FYNNEI. The CDR3 length is 16 residues. V gave up 2 bases and J gave up 4 bases; unmatched junction bases: 10. The CDR3 spells CASSERDSPFSTEAFF. CDR3 DNA: TGTGCCAGCAGTGAACGGGACAGCCCATTTTCCACTGAAGCTTTCTTT.

For the CDR3, the DNA is TGTGCCAGCAGTTGGACCGGGGACAGGGGATACGAGCAGTACTTC. Protein: CASSWTGDRGYEQYF. This sequence joins TRBV6-6 and TRBJ2-7; TRBD1 aligns across 10 bases. Trimming removed 4 bases from V and 4 bases from J; junction bases left unmatched: 7. The CDR3 covers 15 residues. Looked up from germline, CDR1 is MNHNY and CDR2 is SVGAGI (reference sequence).

V usage is TRBV19 and J usage is TRBJ2-5, with TRBD2 identical over 7 bases. The V segment lost 4 bases and the J segment 5 bases; nucleotides outside the gene matches: 13. CDR1 is LNHDA, CDR2 SQIVND, per germline (reference sequence). The CDR3 is 16 residues long. CDR3 region: CASSKYRSGVGETQYF. In DNA, the CDR3 is TGTGCCAGTAGTAAATATCGGAGCGGGGTAGGGGAGACCCAGTACTTC.

This rearrangement joins TRBV27 to TRBJ1-1; the D is unclear. V lost 4 bases and J lost 0, with 9 bases in between. Germline values: CDR1 MNHEY, CDR2 SMNVEV (reference sequence). CDR3 length: 14 residues. In nucleotides, the CDR3 is TGTGCCAGCAGTTGGCTGGGGATGAACACTGAAGCTTTCTTT. This gives the protein CASSWLGMNTEAFF.

CDR3 sequence reads: CASSYTGFNEQFF. The CDR3 nucleotides are TGTGCCAGCAGCTATACAGGGTTTAATGAGCAGTTCTTC. The chain uses TRBV13 and TRBJ2-1; possible D gene TRBD1, 6 bases. V was clipped by 4 bases and J by 7 bases, with 11 bases between them. CDR3 length: 13 residues. Germline V gene sequence: CDR1 PRHDT, CDR2 FYEKMQ (reference sequence).

V gene TRBV19 combines with J gene TRBJ2-5; 7 bases are a match to TRBD2. This CDR3 has 14 residues. CDR1 is LNHDA and CDR2 is SQIVND in the germline V gene (reference sequence). V dropped 3 bases and J dropped 5; count of bases not matched to a gene: 6. CDR3 in DNA: TGTGCCAGTAGTATTCGCGGGAGCCTCGAGACCCAGTACTTC. It is translated as CASSIRGSLETQYF.

This clone was counted only a few times. The chain is built from TRBV23-1 and TRBJ2-7; D is unclear. TRBV23-1 qualifies as an ORF whose function is uncertain. V dropped 4 bases and J dropped 8 bases, with 9 bases sitting between them. The CDR3 loop spans 11 amino acids. CDR3 nucleotide sequence: TGCGCCAGCAGTCCCAATGCTCAGCAGTACTTC. Protein sequence: CASSPNAQQYF.

The chain is built from TRBV2 and TRBJ2-3; a weak D match, TRBD1 (6 bases). Germline V gene data show CDR1 as SNHLY and CDR2 as FYNNEI. V lost 2 bases and J lost 7, with 16 bases in between. The CDR3 loop spans 15 amino acids. The CDR3 DNA sequence: TGTGCCAGCAGTGAACGGGGTGAAGGGGGAAATACGCAGTATTTT. The encoded protein is CASSERGEGGNTQYF.

CDR3: CASSLYDRDRVGETQYF. CDR3 in DNA: TGTGCCAGCAGTTTATACGACCGGGACAGGGTGGGGGAGACCCAGTACTTC. V and J are TRBV28 and TRBJ2-5, with 9 nucleotides matching TRBD1. The CDR3 extends over 17 amino acids. Germline trimming cut 1 base from V and 5 bases from J; bases unmatched to any gene: 11. Germline lookup yields CDR1 MDHEN and CDR2 SYDVKM.

The chain employs TRBV18 and TRBJ2-1; TRBD2 might be the D (5 bases). The germline CDR1 and CDR2 sequences are KGHSH and LQKENI. This CDR3 contains 17 residues. Deletions cut 3 bases from V and 4 bases from J, with 19 bases between. This CDR3 is CASSPARGAGSYNEQFF. As DNA, the CDR3 is TGTGCCAGCTCACCCGCCCGGGGTGCGGGTTCTTACAATGAGCAGTTCTTC.

This clone came up once. The J gene is TRBJ2-7, the V gene TRBV10-3, with D tentatively TRBD2 (5 bases). Germline V gene lookup returns CDR1 ENHRY and CDR2 SYGVKD. There are 11 residues in the CDR3. Trimming shortened V by 3 bases and J by 5 bases, and 5 bases separated the two germline ends. CDR3 in amino acids: CAISDGDEQYF. The DNA for the CDR3 is TGTGCCATCAGTGACGGGGACGAGCAGTACTTC.

The CDR3 loop reads CASSLGGGQETQYF. The CDR3 DNA sequence: TGTGCCAGCAGTTTGGGAGGGGGCCAAGAGACCCAGTACTTC. The genes are TRBV6-5 and TRBJ2-5; D is possibly TRBD2 (7 bases). This CDR3 spans 14 amino acids. The V and J ends lost 4 bases and 1 base respectively, with 10 bases between them. Germline CDR1 MNHEY, CDR2 SVGAGI.

This chain uses TRBV27 with TRBJ2-7; 7 nucleotides line up with TRBD1. Germline V gene data show CDR1 as MNHEY and CDR2 as SMNVEV (reference sequence). V shed 0 bases, J shed 1 base, and the junction held 6 bases outside the gene matches. This CDR3 region has 16 residues. The CDR3 DNA follows: TGTGCCAGCAGTTTATCAGGGGGCTTTATGTCCTACGAGCAGTACTTC. Amino acids: CASSLSGGFMSYEQYF.

The chain couples TRBV6-1 to TRBJ2-7; D is unclear. From germline, CDR1 is MNHNS and CDR2 SASEGT. CDR3 size: 12 residues. The germline V and J ends were trimmed by 5 bases and 3 bases, with 8 bases remaining between them. The CDR3 spells CASSRQSYEQYF. The CDR3 DNA is TGTGCCAGCAGTCGGCAGAGCTACGAGCAGTACTTC.

This chain joins TRBV5-1 and TRBJ2-1; D gene unclear. V was pared by 4 bases and J by 6 bases, with 17 bases between. This CDR3 contains 15 residues. Germline CDR1 SGHRS, CDR2 YFSETQ. The CDR3 reads CASSPWLGSLNEQFF. The CDR3, as DNA: TGCGCCAGCAGCCCGTGGCTAGGATCGCTCAATGAGCAGTTCTTC.

The chain has TRBV2 and TRBJ1-1; tentatively, D is TRBD1 (6 bases). Germline V CDR1 and CDR2: SNHLY, FYNNEI. The CDR3 consists of 13 residues. V was trimmed by 6 bases and J by 1 base, leaving 9 bases between them. For the CDR3, the DNA is TGTGCCAGCAGCGGACAGAAGAACACTGAAGCTTTCTTT. It codes for CASSGQKNTEAFF.

The rearrangement uses TRBV6-5 and TRBJ2-7; the D gene is possibly TRBD1 (6 bases). This CDR3 is 15 amino acids long. CDR1 is MNHEY and CDR2 is SVGAGI in the germline V gene. V lost 3 bases and J lost 2, with 14 bases in between. CDR3 bases: TGTGCCAGCAGTTATACACCATCAGGGGCCTACGAGCAGTACTTC. This encodes CASSYTPSGAYEQYF.

This sequence joins TRBV6-5 and TRBJ2-1; TRBD2 matches at 9 bases. Germline CDR1 and CDR2: MNHEY and SVGAGI. V lost 6 bases and J lost 7; bases outside the gene matches: 10. There are 15 residues in the CDR3. Here the CDR3 reads CASSPSGRSLNEQFF. In DNA, the CDR3 is TGTGCCAGCAGCCCGAGCGGGAGGTCCTTAAATGAGCAGTTCTTC.

The V gene is TRBV5-1, the J gene TRBJ2-5; 9 positions match TRBD2. Per the germline V gene, CDR1 is SGHRS and CDR2 is YFSETQ. The CDR3 covers 18 residues. V dropped 0 bases and J dropped 5; count of bases not matched to a gene: 14. CDR3 protein: CASSLAGSGSKDLETQYF. The CDR3 DNA reads as TGCGCCAGCAGCTTGGCGGGTAGCGGGAGTAAGGACTTGGAGACCCAGTACTTC.

The genes are TRBV2 and TRBJ1-5; TRBD1 aligns across 7 bases. The CDR3 totals 13 residues. Trimming at V came to 5 bases and at J to 6 bases, leaving 4 bases not matched to a gene. In germline, CDR1 is SNHLY, CDR2 FYNNEI. CDR3 sequence reads: CASSRQGSQPQHF. The CDR3 DNA follows: TGTGCCAGCAGTCGACAGGGAAGTCAGCCCCAGCATTTT.

The chain is built from TRBV4-2 and TRBJ2-7, with D maybe TRBD2 (5 bases). CDR1 and CDR2 (germline): LGHNA, YNFKEQ. Trimming pared 4 bases from V and 0 bases from J, leaving 7 bases between. The CDR3 is 13 residues long. The CDR3 spells CASSPEGSYEQYF. The CDR3 region has the DNA TGTGCCAGCAGCCCCGAGGGCTCCTACGAGCAGTACTTC.

This clone appeared many times. The V call is TRBV27, the J call TRBJ2-7, with D perhaps matching TRBD1 or TRBD2 (6 bases each). The germline V and J ends were trimmed by 5 bases and 0 bases, with 11 bases remaining between them. The CDR3 is made up of 14 amino acids. Germline CDR1 reads MNHEY; CDR2 reads SMNVEV (reference sequence). The CDR3 reads CASSPRDTSYEQYF. The DNA of the CDR3 is TGTGCCAGCAGTCCGCGGGACACCTCCTACGAGCAGTACTTC.

The chain links TRBV30 to TRBJ2-4; perhaps TRBD2 as D (6 bases). This CDR3 has 15 amino acids. Germline values: CDR1 GTSNPN, CDR2 SVGIG (reference sequence). Trimming left V 2 bases short and J 1 base short, with 12 bases between. The CDR3 DNA is TGTGCCTGGAGTCTGGGGGAGGCGGCCAAAAACATTCAGTACTTC. Protein: CAWSLGEAAKNIQYF. The whole variable domain, remainder taken from reference TRBV30 and TRBJ2-4, is SQTIHQWPATLVQPVGSPLSLECTVEGTSNPNLYWYRQAAGRGLQLLFYSVGIGQISSEVPQNLSASRPQDRQFILSSKKLLLSDSGFYLCAWSLGEAAKNIQYFGAGTRLSVL.

The rearrangement joins TRBV6-5 to TRBJ1-3, with D perhaps TRBD1 (5 bases). CDR1 and CDR2 (germline): MNHEY, SVGAGI. Deletions cut 6 bases from V and 3 bases from J, with 18 bases between. This CDR3 region has 16 residues. The CDR3 DNA follows: TGTGCCAGCAGATACCGGGACGTTGAAAGTGGAAACACCATATATTTT. Its translation: CASRYRDVESGNTIYF.

This clone was counted once. The gene calls are TRBV5-4 and TRBJ1-1; TRBD1 might be the D (6 bases). Trimming pared 5 bases from V and 1 base from J, leaving 9 bases between. CDR1 and CDR2 from the germline V gene are SGHNT and YYREEE (reference sequence). The CDR3 covers 13 residues. CDR3 in amino acids: CASRRGGNTEAFF. CDR3 bases: TGTGCCAGCAGGCGAGGGGGGAACACTGAAGCTTTCTTT.

The rearrangement uses TRBV7-8 and TRBJ2-7, with 8 bases matching TRBD1. CDR3 length equals 15 residues. The V gene's germline CDR1 is SGHVS and CDR2 FQNEAQ. The V segment lost 5 bases and the J segment 1 base; nucleotides outside the gene matches: 7. CDR3 coding DNA: TGTGCCAGCAGCCCCGGACAGGGTAAATCCTACGAGCAGTACTTC. Translated, it gives CASSPGQGKSYEQYF.

The chain carries TRBV11-3 and TRBJ2-1; TRBD2 matches 9 bases. J gave up 2 bases and V 2 bases, and 7 bases lay outside the gene matches. This CDR3 contains 17 residues. Germline CDR1 and CDR2: SGHNT and YENEEA. CDR3 coding DNA: TGTGCCAGCAGCTTAATACAGACTAGCGGCACCTACAATGAGCAGTTCTTC. This codes for CASSLIQTSGTYNEQFF.

This chain links TRBV5-4 with TRBJ1-5; D remains ambiguous. The CDR3 totals 14 residues. CDR1 and CDR2 from the germline V gene are SGHNT and YYREEE (reference sequence). V lost 4 bases, J lost 3 bases, and 11 bases lay in between. CDR3 nucleotides: TGTGCCAGCAGCCAAGGCCCGATCAATCAGCCCCAGCATTTT. Amino acid sequence: CASSQGPINQPQHF.

V gene TRBV6-5 combines with J gene TRBJ1-2; no firm D call. V lost 4 bases and J lost 0, with 9 bases in between. Looked up from germline, CDR1 is MNHEY and CDR2 is SVGAGI. The CDR3 runs to 14 residues. This chain's CDR3 is CASSWSRSNYGYTF. The CDR3 region has the DNA TGTGCCAGCAGTTGGTCAAGGTCTAACTATGGCTACACCTTC.

The rearrangement uses TRBV5-8 and TRBJ1-5, with D possibly TRBD1 on 5 matching bases. The CDR3 length is 16 residues. Trimming left V 5 bases short and J 2 bases short, with 17 bases between. Germline V CDR1 and CDR2: SGHTS, YDEGEE. Here the CDR3 reads CASRMQGVLGNQPQHF. In nucleotides, the CDR3 is TGTGCCAGCAGAATGCAAGGGGTCCTGGGCAATCAGCCCCAGCATTTT.